Listed below are T cell receptor beta chains from one sample, sequenced in a study of siplizumab effects on memory and regulatory T cells. Data came from immunoSEQ multiplex PCR; TCRdb stores just in-frame clones and leaves some out. The sample yields some 99,000 clones, 92% seen once. Input material: Tregs sorted from blood. Receptors were obtained from a human donor in good health. CDR3s include the opening cysteine and the closing phenylalanine or tryptophan. A D gene is named only where the DNA matches it firmly. Clone size is stated in some rows and not others, as once, few, many or a class when expanded.

v_call	d_call	clone_size	j_call	cdr3_aa	cdr3_nt
TRBV4-1	TRBD2	-	TRBJ2-5	CASSQDPGGETQYF	TGCGCCAGCAGCCAAGACCCGGGAGGGGAGACCCAGTACTTC
TRBV18	-	-	TRBJ1-1	CASSPEDGSDTEAFF	TGTGCCAGCTCACCGGAGGACGGATCAGACACTGAAGCTTTCTTT
TRBV11-2	-	-	TRBJ2-3	CASSLDRSDTQYF	TGTGCCAGCAGCTTAGACAGATCAGATACGCAGTATTTT
TRBV5-1	TRBD1	-	TRBJ2-1	CASSFRTGGYNEQFF	TGCGCCAGCAGCTTCCGGACAGGGGGATACAATGAGCAGTTCTTC
TRBV7-2	-	-	TRBJ2-7	CASRRAVSSYEQYF	TGTGCCAGCAGACGGGCGGTGAGCTCCTACGAGCAGTACTTC
TRBV5-4	-	-	TRBJ1-1	CASSPGLGNTEAFF	TGTGCCAGCAGCCCCGGACTCGGGAACACTGAAGCTTTCTTT
TRBV4-2	-	-	TRBJ2-4	CASSPHVSFPIAKNIQYF	TGTGCCAGCAGCCCACACGTCTCCTTTCCTATAGCCAAAAACATTCAGTACTTC
TRBV18	-	-	TRBJ1-1	CASSPQGTDTEAFF	TGTGCCAGCTCACCTCAGGGAACCGACACTGAAGCTTTCTTT
TRBV27	TRBD2	-	TRBJ2-2	CASSPSGRPTGELFF	TGTGCCAGCAGTCCTAGCGGGAGGCCTACCGGGGAGCTGTTTTTT
TRBV5-6	-	-	TRBJ1-3	CASSLVPRNTIYF	TGTGCCAGCAGCTTGGTTCCTCGAAACACCATATATTTT
TRBV27	-	-	TRBJ2-2	CASSRQGAGELFF	TGTGCCAGCAGTCGGCAGGGAGCCGGGGAGCTGTTTTTT
TRBV7-9	TRBD1	once	TRBJ1-2	CASVERQGNGYTF	TGTGCCAGCGTCGAGCGACAGGGAAACGGCTACACCTTC
TRBV21-1	-	-	TRBJ1-5	CASNDTGTGDSNQPQHF	TGTGCCAGCAACGATACGGGGACAGGTGATAGCAATCAGCCCCAGCATTTT
TRBV6-4	-	-	TRBJ2-2	CASRLDLSAGELFF	TGTGCCAGCAGATTGGACTTAAGCGCCGGGGAGCTGTTTTTT
TRBV5-1	-	few	TRBJ2-5	CASSTGTSYQETQYF	TGCGCCAGCAGCACCGGGACATCGTACCAAGAGACCCAGTACTTC
TRBV5-1	-	-	TRBJ2-6	CASSPIQGSGANVLTF	TGCGCCAGCAGCCCTATCCAGGGGTCTGGGGCCAACGTCCTGACTTTC
TRBV7-2	-	-	TRBJ1-5	CASSTHSRTLGNQPQHF	TGTGCCAGCAGCACACACTCCCGGACCCTGGGTAATCAGCCCCAGCATTTT
TRBV7-2	-	-	TRBJ1-6	CASSLAARNSPLHF	TGTGCCAGCAGCTTAGCCGCGAGGAACTCACCCCTCCACTTT
TRBV5-4	TRBD1	-	TRBJ2-1	CASSLDRGRYNEQFF	TGTGCTAGCAGCTTGGACAGGGGGAGGTACAATGAGCAGTTCTTC
TRBV9	-	-	TRBJ1-5	CASSVGAGDGYQPQHF	TGTGCCAGCAGCGTAGGGGCAGGGGACGGGTATCAGCCCCAGCATTTT
TRBV18	-	once	TRBJ1-1	CASSPIARGSGEAFF	TGTGCCAGCTCACCAATCGCCAGAGGGTCCGGTGAGGCTTTCTTT
TRBV25-1	TRBD1	-	TRBJ1-1	CASSDPGQGRSEAFF	TGTGCCAGCAGTGATCCGGGACAGGGGAGATCTGAAGCTTTCTTT
TRBV7-9	-	-	TRBJ1-1	CASSFLGTEAFF	TGTGCCAGCAGCTTCTTGGGGACTGAAGCTTTCTTT
TRBV7-6	-	-	TRBJ2-1	CASSLGRVSEQFF	TGTGCCAGCAGCTTAGGCAGGGTCAGTGAGCAGTTCTTC
TRBV5-1	TRBD2	-	TRBJ2-5	CASSLDSGRGQETQYF	TGCGCCAGCAGCTTGGATTCCGGGCGGGGGCAAGAGACCCAGTACTTC
TRBV5-1	-	-	TRBJ1-1	CASSLYSGAWNTEAFF	TGCGCCAGCAGCCTGTACTCAGGGGCGTGGAACACTGAAGCTTTCTTT
TRBV5-1	TRBD1	-	TRBJ2-5	CASRPGQGETQYF	TGCGCCAGCAGACCCGGACAGGGAGAGACCCAGTACTTC
TRBV18	TRBD1	-	TRBJ1-1	CASSRPFRTGMNTEAFF	TGTGCCAGCTCACGACCCTTCCGGACAGGGATGAACACTGAAGCTTTCTTT
TRBV6-1	-	-	TRBJ2-7	CASSGWRGSHEQYF	TGTGCCAGCAGTGGATGGAGGGGATCGCACGAGCAGTACTTC
TRBV2	-	-	TRBJ1-2	CASSVGRMTDYGYTF	TGTGCCAGCAGTGTCGGGAGGATGACAGACTATGGCTACACCTTC
TRBV5-6	TRBD1	-	TRBJ1-2	CASSAAGRGNYGYTF	TGTGCCAGCAGCGCAGCGGGCAGGGGGAACTATGGCTACACCTTC
TRBV2	-	-	TRBJ2-7	CASTKIVRVEQYF	TGTGCCAGCACCAAGATCGTTCGAGTCGAGCAGTACTTC
TRBV5-1	-	once	TRBJ2-3	CASSWRNLGASDTQYF	TGCGCCAGCAGCTGGAGGAACCTGGGTGCCTCAGATACGCAGTATTTT
TRBV15	-	-	TRBJ1-5	CATSRGVPQHF	TGTGCCACCAGCAGAGGGGTCCCCCAGCATTTT
TRBV18	-	-	TRBJ1-2	CASSPLQGPPGRGEYGYTF	TGTGCCAGCTCACCTCTTCAAGGGCCCCCAGGGCGTGGGGAATATGGCTACACCTTC
TRBV11-1	-	-	TRBJ2-1	CASSIETQEQFF	TGTGCCAGCAGCATAGAGACACAGGAGCAGTTCTTC
TRBV11-1	TRBD1	-	TRBJ2-6	CASSLARQGARGANVLTF	TGTGCCAGCAGCTTAGCCCGACAGGGGGCGCGGGGGGCCAACGTCCTGACTTTC
TRBV11-1	TRBD1	-	TRBJ1-1	CASSLQGAMNTEAFF	TGTGCCAGCAGCCTGCAGGGGGCGATGAACACTGAAGCTTTCTTT
TRBV19	-	-	TRBJ2-2	CASSGRWNTGELFF	TGTGCCAGTAGTGGTCGGTGGAACACCGGGGAGCTGTTTTTT